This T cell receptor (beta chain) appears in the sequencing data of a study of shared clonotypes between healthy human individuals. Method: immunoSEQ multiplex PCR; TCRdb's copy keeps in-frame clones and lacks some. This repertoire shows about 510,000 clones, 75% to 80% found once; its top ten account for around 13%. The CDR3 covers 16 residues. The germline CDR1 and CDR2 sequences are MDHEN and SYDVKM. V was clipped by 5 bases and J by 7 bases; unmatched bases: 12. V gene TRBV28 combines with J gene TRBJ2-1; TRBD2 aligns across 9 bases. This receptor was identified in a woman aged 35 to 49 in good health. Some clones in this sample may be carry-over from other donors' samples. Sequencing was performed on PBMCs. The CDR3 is CASSILTSGFGNEQFF. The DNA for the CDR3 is TGTGCCAGCAGTATATTAACTAGCGGGTTTGGGAATGAGCAGTTCTTC.